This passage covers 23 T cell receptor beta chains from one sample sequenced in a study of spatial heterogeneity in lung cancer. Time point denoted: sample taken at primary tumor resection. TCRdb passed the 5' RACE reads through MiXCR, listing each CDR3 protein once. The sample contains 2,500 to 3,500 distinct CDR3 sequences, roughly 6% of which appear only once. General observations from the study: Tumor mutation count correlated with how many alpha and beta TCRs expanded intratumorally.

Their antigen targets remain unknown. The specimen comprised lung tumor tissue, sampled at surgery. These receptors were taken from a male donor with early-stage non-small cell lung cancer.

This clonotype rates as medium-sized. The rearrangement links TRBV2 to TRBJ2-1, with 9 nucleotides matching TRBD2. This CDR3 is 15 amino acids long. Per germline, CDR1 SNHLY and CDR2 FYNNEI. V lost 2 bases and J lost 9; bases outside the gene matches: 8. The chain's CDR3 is CASSELAGIVGEQFF. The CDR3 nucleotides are TGTGCCAGCAGTGAACTAGCGGGGATTGTGGGTGAGCAGTTCTTC.

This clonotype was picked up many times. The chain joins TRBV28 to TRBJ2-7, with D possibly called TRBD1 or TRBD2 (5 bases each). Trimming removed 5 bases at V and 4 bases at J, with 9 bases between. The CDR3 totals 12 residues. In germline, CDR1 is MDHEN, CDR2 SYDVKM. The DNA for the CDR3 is TGTGCCAGCAGTGAGGGACCTTACGAGCAGTACTTC. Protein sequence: CASSEGPYEQYF. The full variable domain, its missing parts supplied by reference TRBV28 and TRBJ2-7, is DVKVTQSSRYLVKRTGEKVFLECVQDMDHENMFWYRQDPGLGLRLIYFSYDVKMKEKGDIPEGYSVSREKKERFSLILESASTNQTSMYLCASSEGPYEQYFGPGTRLTVT.

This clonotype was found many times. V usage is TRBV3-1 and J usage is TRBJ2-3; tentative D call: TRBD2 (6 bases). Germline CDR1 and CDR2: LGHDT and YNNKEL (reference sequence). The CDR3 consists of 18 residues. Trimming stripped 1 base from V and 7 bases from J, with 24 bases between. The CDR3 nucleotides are TGTGCCAGCAGCCAAGTAGATTTCGGGGGACCCGGGTTAAATACGCAGTATTTT. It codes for CASSQVDFGGPGLNTQYF.

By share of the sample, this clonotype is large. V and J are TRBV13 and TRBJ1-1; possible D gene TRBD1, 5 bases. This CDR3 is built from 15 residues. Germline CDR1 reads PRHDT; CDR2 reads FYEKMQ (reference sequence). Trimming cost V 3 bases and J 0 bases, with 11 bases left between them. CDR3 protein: CASSFLGRMNTEAFF. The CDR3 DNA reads TGTGCCAGCAGCTTCTTGGGGCGGATGAACACTGAAGCTTTCTTT.

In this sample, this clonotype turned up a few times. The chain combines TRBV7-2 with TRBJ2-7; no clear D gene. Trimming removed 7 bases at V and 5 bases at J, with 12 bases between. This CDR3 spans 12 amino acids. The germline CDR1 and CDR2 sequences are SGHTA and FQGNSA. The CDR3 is CASKHGVHEQYF. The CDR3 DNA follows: TGTGCCAGCAAGCATGGGGTCCACGAGCAGTACTTC.

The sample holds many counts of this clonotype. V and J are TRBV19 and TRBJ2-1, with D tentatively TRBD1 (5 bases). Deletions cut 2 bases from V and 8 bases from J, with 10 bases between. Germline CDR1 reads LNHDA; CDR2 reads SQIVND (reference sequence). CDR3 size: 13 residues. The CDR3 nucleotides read TGTGCCAGTAGTATATCAGGGCGGCATGAGCAGTTCTTC. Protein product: CASSISGRHEQFF.

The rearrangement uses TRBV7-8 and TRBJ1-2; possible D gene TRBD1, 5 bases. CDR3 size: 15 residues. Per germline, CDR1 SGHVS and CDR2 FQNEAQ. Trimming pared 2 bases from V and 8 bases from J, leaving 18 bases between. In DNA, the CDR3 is TGTGCCAGCAGCTTAACCGGGACCTTTAACGCCGGCTACACCTTC. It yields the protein CASSLTGTFNAGYTF. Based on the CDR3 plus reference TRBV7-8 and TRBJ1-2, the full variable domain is GAGVSQSPRYKVAKRGQDVALRCDPISGHVSLFWYQQALGQGPEFLTYFQNEAQLDKSGLPSDRFFAERPEGSVSTLKIQRTQQEDSAVYLCASSLTGTFNAGYTFGSGTRLTVV.

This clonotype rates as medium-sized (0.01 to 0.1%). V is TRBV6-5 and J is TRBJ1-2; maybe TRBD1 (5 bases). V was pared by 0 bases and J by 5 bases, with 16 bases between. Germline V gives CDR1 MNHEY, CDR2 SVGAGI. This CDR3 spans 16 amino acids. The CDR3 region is CASSYSKGRVGYGYTF. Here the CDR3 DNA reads TGTGCCAGCAGTTACTCGAAGGGGAGAGTGGGTTATGGCTACACCTTC.

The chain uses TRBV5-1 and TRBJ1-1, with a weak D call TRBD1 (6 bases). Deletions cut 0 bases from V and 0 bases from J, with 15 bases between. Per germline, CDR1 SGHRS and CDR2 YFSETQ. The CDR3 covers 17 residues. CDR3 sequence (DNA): TGCGCCAGCAGCTTGGAATCTGGGACATATCTGAACACTGAAGCTTTCTTT. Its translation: CASSLESGTYLNTEAFF.

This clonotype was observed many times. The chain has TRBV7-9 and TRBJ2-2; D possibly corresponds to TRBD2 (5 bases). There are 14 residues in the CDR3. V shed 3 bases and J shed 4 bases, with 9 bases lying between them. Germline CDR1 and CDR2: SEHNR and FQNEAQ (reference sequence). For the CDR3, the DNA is TGTGCCAGCAGCTTTAGAGGGATCACCGGGGAGCTGTTTTTT. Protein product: CASSFRGITGELFF.

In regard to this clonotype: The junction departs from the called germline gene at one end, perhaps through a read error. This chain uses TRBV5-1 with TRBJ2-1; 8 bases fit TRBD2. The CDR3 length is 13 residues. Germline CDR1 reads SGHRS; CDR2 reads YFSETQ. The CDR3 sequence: CASSEGLGGNEQF. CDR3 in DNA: TGCGCCAGCAGCGAGGGACTAGGCGGCAATGAGCAGTTC.

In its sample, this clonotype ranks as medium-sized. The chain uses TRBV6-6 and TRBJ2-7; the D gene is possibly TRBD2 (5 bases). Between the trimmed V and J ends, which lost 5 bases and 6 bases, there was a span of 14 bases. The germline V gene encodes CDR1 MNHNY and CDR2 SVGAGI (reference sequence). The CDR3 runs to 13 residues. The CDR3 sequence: CASSRGSFSEQYF. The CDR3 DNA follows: TGTGCCAGCAGTCGGGGTAGCTTCTCCGAGCAGTACTTC.

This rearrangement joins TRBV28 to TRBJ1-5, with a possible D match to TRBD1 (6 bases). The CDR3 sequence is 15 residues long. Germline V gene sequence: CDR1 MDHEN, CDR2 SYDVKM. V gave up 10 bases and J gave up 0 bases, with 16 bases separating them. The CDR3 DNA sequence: TGTGCCATTCTACAGGGCGGGGATAGCAATCAGCCCCAGCATTTT. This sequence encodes CAILQGGDSNQPQHF. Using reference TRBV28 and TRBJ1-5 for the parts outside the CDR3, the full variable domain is DVKVTQSSRYLVKRTGEKVFLECVQDMDHENMFWYRQDPGLGLRLIYFSYDVKMKEKGDIPEGYSVSREKKERFSLILESASTNQTSMYLCAILQGGDSNQPQHFGDGTRLSIL.

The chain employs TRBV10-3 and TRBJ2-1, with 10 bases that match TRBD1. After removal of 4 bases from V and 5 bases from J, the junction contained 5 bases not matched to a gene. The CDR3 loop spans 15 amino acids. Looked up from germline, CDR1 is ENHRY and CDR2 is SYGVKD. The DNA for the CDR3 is TGTGCCATCAGTGGGTTAGGACAGGGGGACAATGAGCAGTTCTTC. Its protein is CAISGLGQGDNEQFF.

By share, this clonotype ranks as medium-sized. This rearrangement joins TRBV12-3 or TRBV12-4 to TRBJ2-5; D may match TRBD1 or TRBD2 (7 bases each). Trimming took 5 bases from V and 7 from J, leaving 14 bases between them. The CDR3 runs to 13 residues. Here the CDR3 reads CASSPDREGTQYF. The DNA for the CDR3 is TGTGCCAGCAGTCCAGACAGGGAGGGGACCCAGTACTTC.

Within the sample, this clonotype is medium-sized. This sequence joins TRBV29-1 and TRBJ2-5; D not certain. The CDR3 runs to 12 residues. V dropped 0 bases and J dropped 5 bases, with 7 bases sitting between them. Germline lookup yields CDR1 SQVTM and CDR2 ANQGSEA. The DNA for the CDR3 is TGCAGCGTTGAAGAATACGAGGAGACCCAGTACTTC. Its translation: CSVEEYEETQYF.

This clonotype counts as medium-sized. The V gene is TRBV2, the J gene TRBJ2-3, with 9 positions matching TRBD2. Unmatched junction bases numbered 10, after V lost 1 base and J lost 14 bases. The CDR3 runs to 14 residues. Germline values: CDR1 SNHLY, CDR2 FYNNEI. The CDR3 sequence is CASSEGGSGTSSYF. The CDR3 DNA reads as TGTGCCAGCAGTGAAGGGGGTTCCGGGACTAGCTCGTATTTT.

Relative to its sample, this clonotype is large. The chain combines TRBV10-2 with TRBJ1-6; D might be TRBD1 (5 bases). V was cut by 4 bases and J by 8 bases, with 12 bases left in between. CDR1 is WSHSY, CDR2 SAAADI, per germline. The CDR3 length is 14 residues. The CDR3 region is CASSGGDRYSPLHF. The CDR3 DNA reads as TGCGCCAGCAGTGGGGGGGATCGTTATTCACCCCTCCACTTT.

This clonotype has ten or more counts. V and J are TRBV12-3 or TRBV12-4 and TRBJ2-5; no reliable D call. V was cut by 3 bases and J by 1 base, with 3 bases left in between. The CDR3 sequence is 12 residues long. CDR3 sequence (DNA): TGTGCCAGCAGTTTTGCCCAAGAGACCCAGTACTTC. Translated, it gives CASSFAQETQYF.

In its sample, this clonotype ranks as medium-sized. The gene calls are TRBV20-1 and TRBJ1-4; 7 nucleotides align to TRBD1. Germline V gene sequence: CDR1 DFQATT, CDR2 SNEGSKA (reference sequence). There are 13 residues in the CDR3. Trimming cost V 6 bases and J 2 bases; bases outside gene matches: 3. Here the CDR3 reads CSAGTDTNEKLFF. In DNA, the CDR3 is TGCAGTGCCGGGACAGATACTAATGAAAAACTGTTTTTT.

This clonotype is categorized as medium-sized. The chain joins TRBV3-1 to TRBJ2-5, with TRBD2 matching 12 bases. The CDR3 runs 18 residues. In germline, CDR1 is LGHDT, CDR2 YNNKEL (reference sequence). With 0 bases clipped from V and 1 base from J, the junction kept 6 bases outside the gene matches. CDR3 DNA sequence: TGTGCCAGCAGCCAAGATGCCCCGGGACTAGCGGGCCAAGAGACCCAGTACTTC. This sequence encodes CASSQDAPGLAGQETQYF.

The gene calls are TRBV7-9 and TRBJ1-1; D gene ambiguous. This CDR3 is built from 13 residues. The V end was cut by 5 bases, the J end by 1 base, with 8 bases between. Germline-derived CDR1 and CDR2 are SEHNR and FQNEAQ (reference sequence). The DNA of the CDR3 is TGTGCCAGCAGCCCCCAGGAGAACACTGAAGCTTTCTTT. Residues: CASSPQENTEAFF.

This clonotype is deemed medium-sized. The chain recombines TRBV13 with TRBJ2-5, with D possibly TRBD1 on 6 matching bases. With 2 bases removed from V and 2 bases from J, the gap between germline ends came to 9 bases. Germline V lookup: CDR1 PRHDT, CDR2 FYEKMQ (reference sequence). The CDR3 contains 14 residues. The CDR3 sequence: CASSLNGQQETQYF. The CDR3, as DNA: TGTGCCAGCAGCTTAAATGGACAGCAAGAGACCCAGTACTTC.